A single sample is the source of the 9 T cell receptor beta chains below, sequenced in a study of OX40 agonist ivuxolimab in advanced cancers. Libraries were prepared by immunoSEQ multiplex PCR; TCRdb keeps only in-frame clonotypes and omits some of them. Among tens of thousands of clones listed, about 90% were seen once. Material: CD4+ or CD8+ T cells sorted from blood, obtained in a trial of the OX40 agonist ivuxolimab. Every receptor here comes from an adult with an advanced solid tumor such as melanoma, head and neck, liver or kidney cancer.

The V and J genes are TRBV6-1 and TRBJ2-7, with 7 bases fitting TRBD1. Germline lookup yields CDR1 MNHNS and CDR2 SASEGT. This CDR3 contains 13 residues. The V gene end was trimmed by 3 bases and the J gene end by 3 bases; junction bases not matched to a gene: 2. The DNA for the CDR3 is TGTGCCAGCAGTGAGGGACAGTTCTACGAGCAGTACGTC. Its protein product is CASSEGQFYEQYV.

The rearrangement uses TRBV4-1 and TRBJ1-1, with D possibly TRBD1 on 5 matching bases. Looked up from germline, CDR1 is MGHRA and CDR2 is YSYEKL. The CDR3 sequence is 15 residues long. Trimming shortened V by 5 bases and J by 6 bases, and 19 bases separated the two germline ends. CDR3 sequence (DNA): TGCGCCAGCAGCTCTTCCCCGGGGCCCAGGGCTGAAGCTTTCTTT. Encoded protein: CASSSSPGPRAEAFF.

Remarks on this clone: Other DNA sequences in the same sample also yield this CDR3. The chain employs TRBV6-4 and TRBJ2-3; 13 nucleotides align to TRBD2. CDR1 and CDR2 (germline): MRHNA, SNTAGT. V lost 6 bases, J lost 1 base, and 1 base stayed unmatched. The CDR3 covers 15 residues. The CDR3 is CASSGTSGGTDTQYF. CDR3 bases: TGTGCCAGCAGCGGGACTAGCGGGGGCACAGATACGCAGTATTTT.

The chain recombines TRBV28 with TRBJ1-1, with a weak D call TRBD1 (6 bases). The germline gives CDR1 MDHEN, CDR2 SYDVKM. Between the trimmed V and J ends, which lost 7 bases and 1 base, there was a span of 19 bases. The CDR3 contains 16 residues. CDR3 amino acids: CASTSGHDFWNTEAFF. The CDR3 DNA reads TGTGCCAGCACCTCGGGACACGACTTTTGGAACACTGAAGCTTTCTTT.

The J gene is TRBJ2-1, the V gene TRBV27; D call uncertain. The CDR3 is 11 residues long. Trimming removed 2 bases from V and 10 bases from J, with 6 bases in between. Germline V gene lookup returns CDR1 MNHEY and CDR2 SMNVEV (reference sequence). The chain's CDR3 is CASSLGAEQFF. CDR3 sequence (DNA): TGTGCCAGCAGTTTAGGTGCCGAGCAGTTCTTC.

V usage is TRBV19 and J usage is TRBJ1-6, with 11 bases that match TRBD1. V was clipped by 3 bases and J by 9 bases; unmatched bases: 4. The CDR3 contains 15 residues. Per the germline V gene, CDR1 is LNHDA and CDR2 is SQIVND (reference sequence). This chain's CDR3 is CASSMDRGQSSPLHF. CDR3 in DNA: TGTGCCAGTAGTATGGACAGGGGGCAGAGTTCACCCCTCCACTTT.

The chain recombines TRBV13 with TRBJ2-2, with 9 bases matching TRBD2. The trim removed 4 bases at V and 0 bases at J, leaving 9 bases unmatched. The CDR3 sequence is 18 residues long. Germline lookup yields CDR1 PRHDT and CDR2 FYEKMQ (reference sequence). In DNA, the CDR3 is TGTGCCAGCAGCTCCTCGATAGCGGGAGAGACGAACACCGGGGAGCTGTTTTTT. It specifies CASSSSIAGETNTGELFF.

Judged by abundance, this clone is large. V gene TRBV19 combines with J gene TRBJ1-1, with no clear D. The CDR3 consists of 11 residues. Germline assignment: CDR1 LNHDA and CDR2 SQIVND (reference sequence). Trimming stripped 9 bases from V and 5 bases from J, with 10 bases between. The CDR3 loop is CASATATEAFF. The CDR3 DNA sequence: TGTGCCAGCGCAACTGCGACTGAAGCTTTCTTT.

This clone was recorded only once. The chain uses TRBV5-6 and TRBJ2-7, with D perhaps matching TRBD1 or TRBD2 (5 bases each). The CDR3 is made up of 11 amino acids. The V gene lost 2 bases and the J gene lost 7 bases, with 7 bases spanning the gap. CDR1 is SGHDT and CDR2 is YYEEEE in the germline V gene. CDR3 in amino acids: CASSFREEQYF. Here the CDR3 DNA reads TGTGCCAGCAGCTTCAGGGAGGAGCAGTACTTC.